This T cell receptor beta chain was sequenced during a study of T cell responses to AZD1222 COVID-19 vaccine. Study-level findings and limits: Mostly white British, mostly female donors; authors suggested clonal diversity may be underestimated. Reports indicate that nearly half of spike-specific TCRs are directed at unmutated variant regions. Spike was spanned by vaccine-associated CD4 TCRs, with dominance at 160-218 and 743-854.

Note on this clone: Its antigen is not known.

The repertoire was sequenced with immunoSEQ multiplex PCR; TCRdb's copy has only in-frame clones and lacks some. The sample holds under 200,000 clones, about 92% seen once. The CDR3 sequence is 14 residues long. Germline V lookup: CDR1 SEHNR, CDR2 FQNEAQ (reference sequence). V lost 1 base to trimming and J lost 7 bases, with 13 bases between them. V gene TRBV7-9 combines with J gene TRBJ1-2; D not certain. The sequence was obtained from an adult who received the MenACWY meningococcal vaccine as a control. Sequenced material: peripheral blood, taken 28 days after the second dose of the MenACWY control vaccine. The chain's CDR3 is CASSLGPAQSGYTF. The CDR3 DNA reads TGTGCCAGCAGCTTAGGACCCGCCCAAAGTGGCTACACCTTC.